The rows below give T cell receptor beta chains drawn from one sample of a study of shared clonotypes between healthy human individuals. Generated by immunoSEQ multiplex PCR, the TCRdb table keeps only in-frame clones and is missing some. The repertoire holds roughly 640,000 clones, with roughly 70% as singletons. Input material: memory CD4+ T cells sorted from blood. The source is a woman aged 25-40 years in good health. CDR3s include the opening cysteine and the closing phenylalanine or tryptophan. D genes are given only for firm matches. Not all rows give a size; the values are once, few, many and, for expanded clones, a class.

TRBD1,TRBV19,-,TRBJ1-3,CASRQGHSGNTIYF,TGTGCCAGCAGACAGGGCCACTCTGGAAACACCATATATTTT
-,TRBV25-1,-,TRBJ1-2,CASSESTVHGYTF,TGTGCCAGCAGTGAATCCACAGTTCATGGCTACACCTTC
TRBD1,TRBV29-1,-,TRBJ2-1,CSVLQGAIEQFF,TGCAGCGTATTACAGGGGGCGATTGAGCAGTTCTTC
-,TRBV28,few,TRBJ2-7,CASSSRGLSYEQYF,TGTGCCAGCAGTTCCCGGGGCCTCTCCTACGAGCAGTACTTC
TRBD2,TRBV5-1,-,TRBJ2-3,CASSLVLAGINTDTQYF,TGCGCCAGCAGCTTGGTACTAGCGGGGATTAACACAGATACGCAGTATTTT
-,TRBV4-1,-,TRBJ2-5,CASSLEWQETQYF,TGCGCCAGCAGCCTCGAGTGGCAAGAGACCCAGTACTTC
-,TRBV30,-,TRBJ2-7,CAGDQNDPYEQYF,TGTGCCGGTGACCAAAACGACCCCTACGAGCAGTACTTC
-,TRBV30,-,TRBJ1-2,CAWSVYGAYGYTF,TGTGCCTGGAGTGTTTACGGAGCCTATGGCTACACCTTC
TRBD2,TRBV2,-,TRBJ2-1,CASRRAGGEYNEQFF,TGTGCCAGCAGGAGAGCGGGAGGGGAATACAATGAGCAGTTCTTC
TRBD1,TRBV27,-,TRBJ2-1,CASSPTDRGGDEQFF,TGTGCCAGCAGTCCCACGGACCGAGGGGGCGATGAGCAGTTCTTC
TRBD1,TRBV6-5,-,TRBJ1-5,CASSRTGTNQPQHF,TGTGCCAGCAGCAGGACAGGTACTAATCAGCCCCAGCATTTT
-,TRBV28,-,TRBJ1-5,CASSTRSRDSNWNQPQHF,TGTGCCAGCAGTACACGCTCTAGGGACTCAAATTGGAATCAGCCCCAGCATTTT
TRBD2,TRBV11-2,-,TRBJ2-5,CASSLGLAEGVNF,TGTGCCAGCAGCTTAGGACTAGCGGAAGGTGTGAACTTC
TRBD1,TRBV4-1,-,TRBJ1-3,CASRVSGTGGNTIYF,TGCGCCAGCCGAGTATCCGGGACAGGGGGAAACACCATATATTTT
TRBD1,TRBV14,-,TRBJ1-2,CASSQDPGQGLYGYTF,TGTGCCAGCAGCCAAGACCCGGGACAGGGGCTTTATGGCTACACCTTC
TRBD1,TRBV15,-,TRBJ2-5,CATSSDATGGRKETQYF,TGTGCCACCAGCAGTGACGCGACAGGGGGCCGAAAAGAGACCCAGTACTTC
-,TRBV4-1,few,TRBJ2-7,CASSQDPRRSSYEQYF,TGCGCCAGCAGCCAAGATCCTCGTCGGAGCTCCTACGAGCAGTACTTC
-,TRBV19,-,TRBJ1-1,CASRLGGKTTEAFF,TGTGCCAGTAGATTGGGGGGTAAGACCACTGAAGCTTTCTTT
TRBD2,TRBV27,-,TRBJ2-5,CATSSGRSQETQYF,TGTGCCACATCTAGCGGGAGGTCCCAAGAGACCCAGTACTTC
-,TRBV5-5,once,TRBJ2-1,CASSLVRGGEQFF,TGTGCCAGCAGCTTGGTCAGGGGCGGTGAGCAGTTCTTC
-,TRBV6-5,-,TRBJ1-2,CASRASDSNYGYTF,TGTGCCAGCAGGGCATCAGACAGTAACTATGGCTACACCTTC
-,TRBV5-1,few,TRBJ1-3,CASAQATSGNTIYF,TGCGCCAGCGCTCAGGCGACCTCTGGAAACACCATATATTTT
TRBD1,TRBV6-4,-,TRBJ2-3,CASSPGTVATDTQYF,TGTGCCAGCAGTCCCGGGACAGTCGCCACAGATACGCAGTATTTT
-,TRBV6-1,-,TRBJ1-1,CASSQPGQNTEAFF,TGTGCCAGCAGTCAACCGGGACAGAACACTGAAGCTTTCTTT
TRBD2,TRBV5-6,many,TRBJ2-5,CASSPRGGMGETQYF,TGTGCCAGCAGCCCGAGGGGAGGGATGGGAGAGACCCAGTACTTC
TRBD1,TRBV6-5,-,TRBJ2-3,CASSYSGTGQWDTQYF,TGTGCCAGCAGTTACTCCGGGACAGGGCAATGGGATACGCAGTATTTT
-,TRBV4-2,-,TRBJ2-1,CASSQEGSYEQFF,TGTGCCAGCAGCCAAGAGGGGAGCTATGAGCAGTTCTTC
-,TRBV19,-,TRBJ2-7,CASSMRVSHTPYEQYF,TGTGCCAGTAGTATGAGGGTGAGCCATACACCCTACGAGCAGTACTTC
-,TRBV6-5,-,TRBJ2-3,CASSLQGGRDTQYF,TGTGCCAGCAGTTTACAGGGGGGGCGAGATACGCAGTATTTT
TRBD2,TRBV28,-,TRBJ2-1,CASSPSGASGHNEQFF,TGTGCCAGCAGTCCGTCCGGGGCTAGCGGGCACAATGAGCAGTTCTTC
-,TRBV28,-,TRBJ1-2,CASSRGLNYGYTF,TGTGCCAGCAGTCGGGGCCTCAACTATGGCTACACCTTC
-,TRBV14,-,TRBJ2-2,CASSPAWPNTGELFF,TGTGCCAGCAGCCCGGCGTGGCCGAACACCGGGGAGCTGTTTTTT
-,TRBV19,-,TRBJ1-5,CASSIVVGVSSNQPQHF,TGTGCCAGTAGTATAGTAGTCGGAGTTTCAAGCAATCAGCCCCAGCATTTT
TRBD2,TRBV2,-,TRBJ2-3,CASSELTSRDTQYF,TGTGCCAGCAGTGAGTTGACTAGCAGAGATACGCAGTATTTT
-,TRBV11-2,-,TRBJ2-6,CASSLDSSGANVLTF,TGTGCCAGCAGCTTAGACAGCTCTGGGGCCAACGTCCTGACTTTC
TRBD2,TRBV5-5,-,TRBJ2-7,CASSLGTSGYEQYF,TGTGCCAGCAGCTTAGGGACTAGCGGGTACGAGCAGTACTTC
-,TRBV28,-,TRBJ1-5,CASSPGHSNQPQHF,TGTGCCAGCAGTCCGGGACACTCCAATCAGCCCCAGCATTTT
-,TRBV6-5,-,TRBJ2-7,CASSYSMGGFYEQYF,TGTGCCAGCAGTTACTCGATGGGGGGCTTCTACGAGCAGTACTTC
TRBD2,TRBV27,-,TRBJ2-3,CASSSLAGGDTQYF,TGTGCCAGCAGTTCACTAGCGGGAGGAGATACGCAGTATTTT
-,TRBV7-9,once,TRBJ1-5,CASSPLDTDNQPQHF,TGTGCCAGCAGCCCGTTGGACACGGACAATCAGCCCCAGCATTTT
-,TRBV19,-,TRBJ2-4,CASSIVTFLAKNIQYF,TGTGCCAGTAGTATAGTGACCTTCCTAGCCAAAAACATTCAGTACTTC
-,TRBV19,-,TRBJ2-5,CASSIGLWGSDRTQETQYF,TGTGCCAGTAGTATAGGCCTCTGGGGAAGCGACAGGACCCAAGAGACCCAGTACTTC
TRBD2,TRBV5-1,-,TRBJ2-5,CASSLFGREGEDPRETQYF,TGCGCCAGCAGCTTATTCGGACGGGAGGGGGAAGACCCTAGAGAGACCCAGTACTTC
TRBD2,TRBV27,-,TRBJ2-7,CASSHGLIAGGPYEQYF,TGTGCCAGCAGTCACGGGCTGATAGCGGGAGGTCCCTACGAGCAGTACTTC
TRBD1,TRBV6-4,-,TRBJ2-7,CASSLGTGGGEQYF,TGTGCCAGCAGTCTCGGGACAGGGGGTGGCGAGCAGTACTTC
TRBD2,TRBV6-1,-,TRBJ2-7,CAVQISGKGYEQYF,TGTGCCGTTCAAATTAGCGGGAAGGGCTACGAGCAGTACTTC
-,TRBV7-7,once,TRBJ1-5,CASSLGYNQPQHF,TGTGCCAGCAGCTTAGGATACAATCAGCCCCAGCATTTT
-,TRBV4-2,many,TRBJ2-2,CASGLQGNTGELFF,TGTGCCAGCGGCCTCCAGGGGAACACCGGGGAGCTGTTTTTT
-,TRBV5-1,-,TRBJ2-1,CASSPSSAGYNEQFF,TGCGCCAGCAGCCCGTCTAGCGCCGGTTACAATGAGCAGTTCTTC
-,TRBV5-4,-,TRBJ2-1,CASSWTDMGNEQFF,TGTGCCAGCAGCTGGACTGACATGGGCAATGAGCAGTTCTTC
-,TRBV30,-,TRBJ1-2,CAWNEGPYGYTF,TGTGCCTGGAATGAAGGACCGTATGGCTACACCTTC
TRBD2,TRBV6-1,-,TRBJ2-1,CASSVEGTRLYNEQFF,TGTGCCAGCAGTGTTGAAGGGACTAGGCTCTACAATGAGCAGTTCTTC